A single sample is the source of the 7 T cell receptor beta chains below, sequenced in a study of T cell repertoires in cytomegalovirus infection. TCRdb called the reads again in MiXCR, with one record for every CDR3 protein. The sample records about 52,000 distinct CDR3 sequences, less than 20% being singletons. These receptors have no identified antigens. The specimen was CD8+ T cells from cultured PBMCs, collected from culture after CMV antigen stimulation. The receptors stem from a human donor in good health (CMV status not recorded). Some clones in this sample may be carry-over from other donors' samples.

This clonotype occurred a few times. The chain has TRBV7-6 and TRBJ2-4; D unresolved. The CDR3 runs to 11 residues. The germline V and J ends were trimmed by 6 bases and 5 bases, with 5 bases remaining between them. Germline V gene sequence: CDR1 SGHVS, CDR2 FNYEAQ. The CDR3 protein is CASRKENIQYF. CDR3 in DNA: TGTGCCAGCAGGAAGGAAAACATTCAGTACTTC.

The CDR3 reads CASSYSARVEQFF. Here the CDR3 DNA reads TGTGCCAGCAGTTACTCGGCGAGAGTTGAGCAGTTCTTC. The rearrangement uses TRBV6-2 or TRBV6-3 and TRBJ2-1; D gene unclear. V dropped 0 bases and J dropped 9 bases, with 9 bases sitting between them. Per germline, CDR1 MNHEY and CDR2 SVGEGT. There are 13 residues in the CDR3.

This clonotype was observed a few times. CDR3 sequence: CASSFDQGVTNEKLFF. The CDR3 coding sequence is TGTGCCAGCAGCTTCGACCAAGGGGTAACTAATGAAAAACTGTTTTTT. The chain carries TRBV7-9 and TRBJ1-4, with D maybe TRBD1 (5 bases). The germline V gene has CDR1 SEHNR and CDR2 FQNEAQ (reference sequence). The CDR3 is 16 residues long. V was shortened by 3 bases and J by 1 base, with 12 bases between the two germline ends.

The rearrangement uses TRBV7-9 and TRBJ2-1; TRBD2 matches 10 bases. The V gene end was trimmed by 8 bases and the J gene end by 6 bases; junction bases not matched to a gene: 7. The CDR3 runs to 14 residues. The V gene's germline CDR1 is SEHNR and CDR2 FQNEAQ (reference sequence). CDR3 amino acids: CASPSERGGNEQFF. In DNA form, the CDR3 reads TGTGCCAGCCCCTCAGAGCGGGGGGGCAATGAGCAGTTCTTC.

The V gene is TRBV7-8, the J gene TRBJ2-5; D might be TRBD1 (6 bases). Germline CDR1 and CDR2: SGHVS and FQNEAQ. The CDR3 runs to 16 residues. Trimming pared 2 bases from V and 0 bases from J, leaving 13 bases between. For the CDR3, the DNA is TGTGCCAGCAGCTTACTTAACAGGGCGTACCAAGAGACCCAGTACTTC. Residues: CASSLLNRAYQETQYF. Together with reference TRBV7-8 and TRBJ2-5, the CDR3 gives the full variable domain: GAGVSQSPRYKVAKRGQDVALRCDPISGHVSLFWYQQALGQGPEFLTYFQNEAQLDKSGLPSDRFFAERPEGSVSTLKIQRTQQEDSAVYLCASSLLNRAYQETQYFGPGTRLLVL.

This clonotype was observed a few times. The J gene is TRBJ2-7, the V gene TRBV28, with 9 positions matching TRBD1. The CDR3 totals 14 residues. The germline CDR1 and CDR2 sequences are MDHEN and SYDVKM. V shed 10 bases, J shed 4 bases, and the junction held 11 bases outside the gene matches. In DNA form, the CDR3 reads TGTGCCACCGAGCCGGGACAGGGTTTTTACGAGCAGTACTTC. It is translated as CATEPGQGFYEQYF. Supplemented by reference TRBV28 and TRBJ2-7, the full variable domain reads DVKVTQSSRYLVKRTGEKVFLECVQDMDHENMFWYRQDPGLGLRLIYFSYDVKMKEKGDIPEGYSVSREKKERFSLILESASTNQTSMYLCATEPGQGFYEQYFGPGTRLTVT.

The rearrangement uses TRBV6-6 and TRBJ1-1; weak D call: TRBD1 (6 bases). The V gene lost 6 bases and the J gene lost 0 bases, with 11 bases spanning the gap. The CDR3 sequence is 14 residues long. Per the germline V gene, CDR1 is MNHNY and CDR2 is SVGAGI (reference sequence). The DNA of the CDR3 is TGTGCCAGCAGCCCGACAGGCGTGAACACTGAAGCTTTCTTT. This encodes CASSPTGVNTEAFF.